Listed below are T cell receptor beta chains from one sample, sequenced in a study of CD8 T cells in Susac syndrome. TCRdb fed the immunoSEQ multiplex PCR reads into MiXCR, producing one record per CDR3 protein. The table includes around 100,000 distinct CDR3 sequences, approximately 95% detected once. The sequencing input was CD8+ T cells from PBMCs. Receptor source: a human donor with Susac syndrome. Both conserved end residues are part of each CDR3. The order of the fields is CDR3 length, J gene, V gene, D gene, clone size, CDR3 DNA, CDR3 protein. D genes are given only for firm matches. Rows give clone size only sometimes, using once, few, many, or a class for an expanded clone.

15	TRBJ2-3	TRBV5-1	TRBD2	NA	TGCGCCAGCACGACTAGCGGGAGAGTGACAGATACGCAGTATTTT	CASTTSGRVTDTQYF
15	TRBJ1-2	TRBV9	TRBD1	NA	TGTGCCAGCAGCGGTGGGGGGACAGGGGGATCTGGCTACACCTTC	CASSGGGTGGSGYTF
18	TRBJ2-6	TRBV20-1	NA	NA	TGCAGTGCTAACACGGGCCAAGCCCACCAGTCTGGGGCCAACGTCCTGACTTTC	CSANTGQAHQSGANVLTF
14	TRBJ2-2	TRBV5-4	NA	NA	TGTGCCAGCAGCTTGGCAGGGAGCACCGGGGAGCTGTTTTTT	CASSLAGSTGELFF
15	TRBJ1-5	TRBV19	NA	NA	TGTGCCACTTTGCCCGGTTCAGGGATTAATCAGCCCCAGCATTTT	CATLPGSGINQPQHF
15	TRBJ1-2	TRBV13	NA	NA	TGTGCCAGCAGCTTATCCGAGGGCCCAAACTATGGCTACACCTTC	CASSLSEGPNYGYTF
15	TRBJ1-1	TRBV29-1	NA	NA	TGCAGCGTTGGGAACGACGGGATATCGAACACTGAAGCTTTCTTT	CSVGNDGISNTEAFF
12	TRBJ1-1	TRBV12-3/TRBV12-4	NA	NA	TGTGCCAGCAGCCCGGTGGGTACTGAAGCTTTCTTT	CASSPVGTEAFF
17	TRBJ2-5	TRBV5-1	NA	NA	TGCGCCAGCAGCTTGCACGGTAATCACCCGAGTGGGGAGACCCAGTACTTC	CASSLHGNHPSGETQYF
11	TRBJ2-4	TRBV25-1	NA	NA	TGTGCCAGCAGTGAAGGTTACATTCAGTACTTC	CASSEGYIQYF
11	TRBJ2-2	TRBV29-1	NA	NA	TGCAGCGTCGGAGATACCGGGGAGCTGTTTTTT	CSVGDTGELFF
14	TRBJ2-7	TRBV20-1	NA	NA	TGCAGTGCTAGCGCCTTAGACGCAGCCTACGAGCAGTACTTC	CSASALDAAYEQYF
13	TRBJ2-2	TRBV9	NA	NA	TGTGCCAGCAGCGTCCCCGGGACCGGGGAGCTGTTTTTT	CASSVPGTGELFF
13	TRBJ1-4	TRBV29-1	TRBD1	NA	TGCAGCGCGGAACAGGGGGCAGGGGAAAAACTGTTTTTT	CSAEQGAGEKLFF
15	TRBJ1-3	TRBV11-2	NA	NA	TGTGCCAGCACCCCCACCCCAGGGTCTGGAAACACCATATATTTT	CASTPTPGSGNTIYF
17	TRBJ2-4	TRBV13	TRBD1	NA	TGTGCCAGCAGCTCAGGAACAGGGGGCTTTGCCAAAAACATTCAGTACTTC	CASSSGTGGFAKNIQYF
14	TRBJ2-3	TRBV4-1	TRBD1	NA	TGCGCCAGCAGCCTAGGGACAGGGGATCCTACGCAGTATTTT	CASSLGTGDPTQYF
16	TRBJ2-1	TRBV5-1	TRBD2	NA	TGCGCCACGGCAATGGCTAGCGGTTTATCCTACAATGAGCAGTTCTTC	CATAMASGLSYNEQFF
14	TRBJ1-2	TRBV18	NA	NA	TGTGCCAGCTCACCACAGGACGGAACCTATGGCTACACCTTC	CASSPQDGTYGYTF
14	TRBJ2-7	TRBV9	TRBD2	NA	TGTGCCAGCAGCCCGGGACTAGCGGAATACGAGCAGTACTTC	CASSPGLAEYEQYF
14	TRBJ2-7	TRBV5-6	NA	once	TGTGCCAGCAGCCGAGGCGGGTCCTCCTACGAGCAGTACTTC	CASSRGGSSYEQYF
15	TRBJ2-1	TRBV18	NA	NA	TGTGCCAGCTCACCGAATTGGCAGAGCCCCAATGAGCAGTTCTTC	CASSPNWQSPNEQFF
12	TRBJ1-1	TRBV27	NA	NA	TGTGCCAGCAGGGACGCGACAGGAGAAGCTTTCTTT	CASRDATGEAFF
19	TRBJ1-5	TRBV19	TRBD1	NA	TGTGCCAGTAGTGTCCGGACGACCGGGACAGCCGCACTGGATCAGCCCCAGCATTTT	CASSVRTTGTAALDQPQHF
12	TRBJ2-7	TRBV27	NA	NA	TGTGCCAGCAGTGAAAAGGGGGGCGAGCAGTACTTC	CASSEKGGEQYF
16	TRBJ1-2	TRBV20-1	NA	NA	TGCAGTGCTAAGCCTGTGGCCAGAGGGGACCTCTATGGCTACACCTTC	CSAKPVARGDLYGYTF
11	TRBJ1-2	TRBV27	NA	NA	TGTGCCAGCCAGGGATCGGATGGCTACACCTTC	CASQGSDGYTF
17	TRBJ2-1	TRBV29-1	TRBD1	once	TGCAGCGTGACTGGACAGGGACATGGGATTTCATACAATGAGCAGTTCTTC	CSVTGQGHGISYNEQFF
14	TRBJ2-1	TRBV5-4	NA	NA	TGTGCCAGCAGCTTGGAAGATCTGGACAATGAGCAGTTCTTC	CASSLEDLDNEQFF
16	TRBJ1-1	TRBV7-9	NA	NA	TGTGCCAGCAGCTCCCGGGACTCAAGGGGAAACACTGAAGCTTTCTTT	CASSSRDSRGNTEAFF
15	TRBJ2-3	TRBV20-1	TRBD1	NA	TGCAGTGCCGGACAGGGACGGTTTCACACAGATACGCAGTATTTT	CSAGQGRFHTDTQYF
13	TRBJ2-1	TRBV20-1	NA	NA	TGCAGTGCTAGTGGTGACGCATACAATGAGCAGTTCTTC	CSASGDAYNEQFF
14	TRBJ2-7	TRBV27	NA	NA	TGTGCCAGCAGTTTCCTGGCCAGCTCCTACGAGCAGTACTTC	CASSFLASSYEQYF
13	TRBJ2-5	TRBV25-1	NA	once	TGTGCCAGCAGTGAAGCGAGGGCGGAGACCCAGTACTTC	CASSEARAETQYF
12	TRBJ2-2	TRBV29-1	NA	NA	TGCAGCGTTAACATCCAAACCGGGGAGCTGTTTTTT	CSVNIQTGELFF
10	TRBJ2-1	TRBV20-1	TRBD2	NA	TGCAGTGCACCAGGACTAGGCTCGTTCTTC	CSAPGLGSFF
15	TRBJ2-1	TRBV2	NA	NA	TGTGCCAGCAGTGCCGACGAGGGGTGGTACAATGAGCAGTTCTTC	CASSADEGWYNEQFF
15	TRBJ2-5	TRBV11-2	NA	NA	TGTGCCAGCAGCTTAGGTCTCGGGCTGAGCGAGACCCAGTACTTC	CASSLGLGLSETQYF
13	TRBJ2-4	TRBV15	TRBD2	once	TGTGCCACCAGAAAAGCGGGAGTAAACATTCAGTACTTC	CATRKAGVNIQYF
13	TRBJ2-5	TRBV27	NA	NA	TGTGCCAGCAGTCTCGTCCCCCAAGAGACCCAGTACTTC	CASSLVPQETQYF
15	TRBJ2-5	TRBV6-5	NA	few	TGTGCCAGCAGTTACTCTGGGCAGATCCAAGAGACCCAGTACTTC	CASSYSGQIQETQYF
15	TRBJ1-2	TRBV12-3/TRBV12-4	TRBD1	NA	TGTGCCAGCAGTTCGACCTTGACAGGGACCTATGGCTACACCTTC	CASSSTLTGTYGYTF
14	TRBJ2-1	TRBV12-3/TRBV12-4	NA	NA	TGTGCCAGCAGTTCCATCACCGGGGGTGTTGAGCAGTTCTTC	CASSSITGGVEQFF
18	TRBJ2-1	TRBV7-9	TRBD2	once	TGTGCCAGCAGCCCTCGGACTAGCGGGATGAGGGTAGGCGATGAGCAGTTCTTC	CASSPRTSGMRVGDEQFF
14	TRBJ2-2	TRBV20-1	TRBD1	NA	TGCAGTGCATCAGACAGGGGTAACACCGGGGAGCTGTTTTTT	CSASDRGNTGELFF
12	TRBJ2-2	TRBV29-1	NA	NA	TGCAGCGCCGAGAGGTACACCGGGGAGCTGTTTTTT	CSAERYTGELFF
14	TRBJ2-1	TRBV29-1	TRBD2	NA	TGCAGCGTTGAAAGTAGCGGGAGGATGAATGAGCAGTTCTTC	CSVESSGRMNEQFF
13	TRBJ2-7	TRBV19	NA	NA	TGTGCCAGTAGTATAGATTCAGACTACGAGCAGTACTTC	CASSIDSDYEQYF
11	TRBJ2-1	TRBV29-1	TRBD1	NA	TGCAGCACAGGGGAAGTGTATGAGCAGTTCTTC	CSTGEVYEQFF
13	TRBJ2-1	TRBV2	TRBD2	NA	TGTGCCGGCGGGGGGGCGCGATACAATGAGCAGTTCTTC	CAGGGARYNEQFF
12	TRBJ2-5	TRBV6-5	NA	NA	TGTGCCAGCAGTTACACGGGCGAGACCCAGTACTTC	CASSYTGETQYF
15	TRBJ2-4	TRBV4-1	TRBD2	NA	TGCGCCAGCCAGCCGGGACTAGCGGGGGAAAACATTCAGTACTTC	CASQPGLAGENIQYF
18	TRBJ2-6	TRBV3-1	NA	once	TGTGCCAGCAGCCCCGCTCCCCAACTTGGTTCCGGGGCCAACGTCCTGACTTTC	CASSPAPQLGSGANVLTF
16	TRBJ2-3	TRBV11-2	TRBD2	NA	TGTGCCAGCAGTCCTCTTCGACTAGCGGACACAGATACGCAGTATTTT	CASSPLRLADTDTQYF